A selection of T cell receptor beta chains follows, all from one sample in a study of OX40 agonist ivuxolimab in advanced cancers. Sequenced by immunoSEQ multiplex PCR; TCRdb stores in-frame clones only, minus some. The sample holds 48,000 or so clones, about 90% seen once. Material: CD4+ or CD8+ T cells sorted from blood, obtained in a trial of the OX40 agonist ivuxolimab. The source is an adult with an advanced solid tumor such as melanoma, head and neck, liver or kidney cancer. Each CDR3 is given with its conserved first and last residue. D genes are given only for firm matches.

J	D	V	DNA	CDR3
TRBJ2-3	-	TRBV7-9	TGTGCCAGCAGCCCTGTAGATACGCAGTATTTT	CASSPVDTQYF
TRBJ1-5	-	TRBV7-9	TGTGCCAGCAGCTTAGCGGTTTACGAGCCCCAGCATTTT	CASSLAVYEPQHF
TRBJ2-1	-	TRBV5-1	TGCGCCAGCAGTCTCCATGGGGGGCTCGTCAATGAGCAGTTCTTC	CASSLHGGLVNEQFF
TRBJ2-5	-	TRBV27	TGTGCCAGCAGCCCTCGGACAGTCCAAGAGACCCAGTACTTC	CASSPRTVQETQYF
TRBJ1-2	TRBD1	TRBV30	TGTGCCTTGGAGTATAGGACAGGAGACTATGGCTACACCTTC	CALEYRTGDYGYTF
TRBJ1-4	TRBD1	TRBV5-1	TGCGCCAGCACCCTTCAGGGCCAACAGGGGGAAAAACTGTTTTTT	CASTLQGQQGEKLFF
TRBJ1-1	-	TRBV27	TGTGCCAGCAGTTTAGCTGCGCAGGGGCTCACTGAAGCTTTCTTT	CASSLAAQGLTEAFF
TRBJ2-5	-	TRBV7-9	TGTGCCAGCAGTCCCAACCGGGAAGAGACCCAGTACTTC	CASSPNREETQYF
TRBJ2-1	TRBD2	TRBV7-9	TGTGCCAGCAGCTCTACTAGCGGGGGGGCCGCGCCCCAGTTCTTC	CASSSTSGGAAPQFF
TRBJ1-1	TRBD1	TRBV2	TGTGCCAGCACCGACGGACAGGGAGGCACTGAAGCTTTCTTT	CASTDGQGGTEAFF
TRBJ2-1	-	TRBV5-8	TGTGCCAGCAGTTTGACGACAGGTCAATTCAATGAGCAGTTCTTC	CASSLTTGQFNEQFF
TRBJ2-1	TRBD2	TRBV6-1	TGTGCCAGCAGTGACGGGGGGATCAATGAGCAGTTCTTC	CASSDGGINEQFF
TRBJ2-1	-	TRBV28	TGTGCCAGCAGCGCCTTAGGGTTGGGCTCCTACAATGAGCAGTTCTTC	CASSALGLGSYNEQFF
TRBJ2-4	TRBD2	TRBV5-5	TGTGCCAGCAGCTCGACTAGCGGGGGAAGTAGCGCCAAAAACATTCAGTACTTC	CASSSTSGGSSAKNIQYF
TRBJ2-5	-	TRBV28	TGTGCCAGCAGTTCTACGAAAGGACAGATACAAGAGACCCAGTACTTC	CASSSTKGQIQETQYF
TRBJ2-1	-	TRBV13	TGTGCCAGCAGCCAAGAGGGGAGCTCCTACAATGAGCAGTTCTTC	CASSQEGSSYNEQFF
TRBJ2-1	-	TRBV11-2	TGTGCCAGCAGCTTAGAGTATGGAGGCCCCGCCGGGTCAGGGCAGTTCTTC	CASSLEYGGPAGSGQFF
TRBJ2-7	TRBD1	TRBV23-1	TGCGCCAGCAACATCAATCCAAGGGGGACAGGGTCCTACGAGCAGTACTTC	CASNINPRGTGSYEQYF
TRBJ2-3	TRBD2	TRBV13	TGTGCCAGCAGCTCCAGCGGGGGAGATACGCAGTATTTT	CASSSSGGDTQYF
TRBJ1-1	-	TRBV11-2	TGTGCCAGCAGCTTCCTAAAGGGGAACACTGAAGCTTTCTTT	CASSFLKGNTEAFF
TRBJ1-1	-	TRBV19	TGTGCCAGTAGTATCGGCATGAGACCGAACACTGAAGCTTTCTTT	CASSIGMRPNTEAFF
TRBJ2-7	TRBD2	TRBV9	TGTGCCAGCAGCGTAGACCGAGCTAGCGGGGCCTACGAGCAGTACTTC	CASSVDRASGAYEQYF
TRBJ1-2	TRBD1	TRBV29-1	TGCAGCGTTGAAGAGGGATCCGGGACAGGGGGCTCTAACTATGGCTACACCTTC	CSVEEGSGTGGSNYGYTF
TRBJ2-1	TRBD2	TRBV5-1	TGCGCCAGCAGCTTGGTTCCAGCGGGGGGGTACAATGAGCAGTTCTTC	CASSLVPAGGYNEQFF
TRBJ1-5	TRBD1	TRBV19	TGTGCCAGTAGTATAGTAAACAGGGGTGATCAGCCCCAGCATTTT	CASSIVNRGDQPQHF
TRBJ2-1	-	TRBV28	TGTGCCAGCAGTCAGGGAAATCAGCAGTTCTTC	CASSQGNQQFF
TRBJ2-7	TRBD1	TRBV13	TGTGCCAGCAGCTTATATGGGACAGGGATGTTTAACTACGAGCAGTACTTC	CASSLYGTGMFNYEQYF
TRBJ1-2	-	TRBV29-1	TGCAGCGCTTATCCAGGGTCTAACTATGGCTACACCTTC	CSAYPGSNYGYTF
TRBJ2-3	-	TRBV6-1	TGTGCCAGCAGTGTGGGGTGGAGAAGCTACACAGATACGCAGTATTTT	CASSVGWRSYTDTQYF
TRBJ1-5	-	TRBV27	TGTGCCAGCAGTCCGACGGATAGCAATCAGCCCCAGCATTTT	CASSPTDSNQPQHF
TRBJ2-4	-	TRBV13	TGTGCCAGCAGCTTTTACAGGGTAACCAAAAACATTCAGTACTTC	CASSFYRVTKNIQYF
TRBJ2-3	TRBD2	TRBV19	TGTGCCAGTAGTATCGGCCTAGCGGGGGGGGGCACAGATACGCAGTATTTT	CASSIGLAGGGTDTQYF
TRBJ2-5	TRBD1	TRBV29-1	TGCAGCGTTGAAGATGTAGAGGGGGCGAGGGAGACCCAGTACTTC	CSVEDVEGARETQYF
TRBJ1-1	-	TRBV21-1	TGTGCCAGCAGCAAAGCGCTAACAGGGGAGGACACTGAAGCTTTCTTT	CASSKALTGEDTEAFF
TRBJ1-1	-	TRBV11-2	TGTGCCAGCAGCGTCGGACGGACGAACACTGAAGCTTTCTTT	CASSVGRTNTEAFF
TRBJ1-2	-	TRBV5-6	TGTGCCAGCAGCTTGGTTGACGGACGTAACTATGGCTACACCTTC	CASSLVDGRNYGYTF
TRBJ2-1	TRBD2	TRBV19	TGTGCCAGTAGTTCTAGCGGGGGTGCCTACAATGAGCAGTTCTTC	CASSSSGGAYNEQFF
TRBJ1-5	TRBD1	TRBV19	TGTGCCAGTAGTATTCCGGACAGGGGGCGAGAGGATCAGCCCCAGCATTTT	CASSIPDRGREDQPQHF
TRBJ2-1	-	TRBV6-4	TGTGCCAGCAGTGACTCACTAGGAGGTATCAATGAGCAGTTCTTC	CASSDSLGGINEQFF
TRBJ2-1	-	TRBV19	TGTGCCAGTAGTATGGCGGGGGCCTCCTACAATGAGCAGTTCTTC	CASSMAGASYNEQFF
TRBJ2-7	TRBD2	TRBV27	TGTGCCAGCAGTTTATCTCAGCGGGGGCTTTCCTACGAGCAGTACTTC	CASSLSQRGLSYEQYF
TRBJ1-2	-	TRBV6-7	TGTGCCAGCAGACCACAGACAGATTGTGGCTACACCTTC	CASRPQTDCGYTF
TRBJ2-1	TRBD1	TRBV9	TGTGCCAGCAGCGCCCAGACAGGGATCAATGAGCAGTTCTTC	CASSAQTGINEQFF
TRBJ2-1	-	TRBV13	TGTGCCAGCAGCGAGTGGGGTTCAGGGGACAATGAGCAGTTCTTC	CASSEWGSGDNEQFF
TRBJ2-1	TRBD2	TRBV7-6	TGTGCCAGCAGGCCAGGCGGGGGGGCCTCGAATGAGCAGTTCTTC	CASRPGGGASNEQFF
TRBJ1-5	TRBD1	TRBV2	TGTGCCAGCAGTCGGGCAGGGGGAGGCAATCAGCCCCAGCATTTT	CASSRAGGGNQPQHF
TRBJ2-1	-	TRBV2	TGTGCCAGCAGCTTGAGTAATGAGCAGTTCTTC	CASSLSNEQFF
TRBJ1-1	-	TRBV9	TGTGCCAGTAGAGAACAGGGCACCCGAGCTGAAGCTTTCTTT	CASREQGTRAEAFF
TRBJ2-1	TRBD2	TRBV6-5	TGTGCCAGCAGAGCGGGGGACTTCAATGAGCAGTTCTTC	CASRAGDFNEQFF
TRBJ2-7	-	TRBV4-1	TGCGCCAGCAGCCAAGAGGGGGCTAGTGGGTACGAGCAGTACTTC	CASSQEGASGYEQYF
TRBJ2-3	TRBD1	TRBV9	TGTGCCAGCAGCTTATCGCGCCACAGGACAGGGGCGGATACGCAGTATTTT	CASSLSRHRTGADTQYF
TRBJ2-7	-	TRBV4-1	TGCGCCAGCAGCCAAGTTACCGGTAGCTCCTACGAGCAGTACTTC	CASSQVTGSSYEQYF